These T cell receptor beta chains were read from a single sample in a study of T cells in tuberculosis. TCRdb keeps only in-frame clones here, not all; method: immunoSEQ multiplex PCR. The table includes 28,000 or so clones, 90% detected once. Sequenced input: PBMCs. These TCRs come from a donor aged 10 to 29 with latent tuberculosis or without tuberculosis infection. CDR3s include the opening cysteine and the closing phenylalanine or tryptophan. A D gene is named only where the DNA matches it firmly. Clone size is not always given. Where it is, it says once, few, many or a class for expanded clones.

TRBV6-1	.	TRBJ1-2	few	TGTGCCAGCAGTGAACTAATCTCCTATGGCTACACCTTC	CASSELISYGYTF
TRBV6-5	TRBD2	TRBJ2-2	.	TGTGCCAGCAGTAGCGGGGACGCCAACGGGGAGCTGTTTTTT	CASSSGDANGELFF
TRBV15	.	TRBJ1-2	.	TGTGCCACCAGGAAGCGGGGCGACTATGGCTACACCTTC	CATRKRGDYGYTF
TRBV7-9	TRBD1	TRBJ1-4	once	TGTGCCAGCAGCTACGGACAGGGGTATGGAAAACTGTTTTTT	CASSYGQGYGKLFF
TRBV28	.	TRBJ1-1	.	TGTGCCAGCGGCCCCGCCGGGGTTATGAACACTGAAGCTTTCTTT	CASGPAGVMNTEAFF
TRBV6-1	TRBD1	TRBJ2-4	.	TGTGCCAGCAGGGGACAGGGGAGCATTCAGTACTTC	CASRGQGSIQYF
TRBV27	.	TRBJ2-1	.	TGTGCCAGCAGTTCCCCTGGCGGAGAGCAGTTCTTC	CASSSPGGEQFF
TRBV7-9	.	TRBJ2-2	.	TGTGCCAGCAGCTCTTACAGGGAGAGGACCGGGGAGCTGTTTTTT	CASSSYRERTGELFF
TRBV25-1	TRBD1	TRBJ1-4	.	TGTGCCAGCAGTGACTGGACAGGGGGCGTTGAAAAACTGTTTTTT	CASSDWTGGVEKLFF
TRBV28	TRBD2	TRBJ2-5	.	TGTGCCAGCAGTGCTCCTAGCGGCGTCCTCGAGACCCAGTACTTC	CASSAPSGVLETQYF
TRBV7-2	.	TRBJ1-5	few	TGTGCCAGCAGCCCCTTCGCGCTGGGGGCTGGGCAGCCCCAGCATTTT	CASSPFALGAGQPQHF
TRBV27	TRBD1	TRBJ1-5	.	TGTGCCAGCAGTTTCCTACCGACAGGGGAGGGGAATCAGCCCCAGCATTTT	CASSFLPTGEGNQPQHF
TRBV18	.	TRBJ1-2	.	TGTGCCAGCTCACCTCAGGTCGGCGCTGAAGGCTACACCTTC	CASSPQVGAEGYTF
TRBV7-9	TRBD1	TRBJ1-1	.	TGTGCCAGCAGCTTAGGGGACAGGGAGCACACTGAAGCTTTCTTT	CASSLGDREHTEAFF
TRBV7-9	.	TRBJ1-4	.	TGTGCCAGCAGCTTAGTATCTTATGCGGAAAAACTGTTTTTT	CASSLVSYAEKLFF
TRBV11-3	TRBD1	TRBJ2-3	.	TGTGCCAGCAGCCCAGGATCCGGGACAGGGGAGGCAGATACGCAGTATTTT	CASSPGSGTGEADTQYF
TRBV18	.	TRBJ1-2	.	TGTGCCAGCTCAACTTTAGAGGAGTGGGACTATGGCTACACCTTC	CASSTLEEWDYGYTF
TRBV2	.	TRBJ1-6	.	TGTGCCAGCAGTGACAGGGAGGTTTCGAATTCACCCCTCCACTTT	CASSDREVSNSPLHF
TRBV7-2	.	TRBJ2-3	once	TGTGCCAGCAGCTTAAATCGGGTCGCAGATACGCAGTATTTT	CASSLNRVADTQYF
TRBV5-1	TRBD2	TRBJ2-1	.	TGCGCCAGCAGCTGGGGGAGCGGGGGGCGGCATAATGAGCAGTTCTTC	CASSWGSGGRHNEQFF
TRBV28	.	TRBJ1-1	once	TGTGCCAGCAGTGAGATGAACACTGAAGCTTTCTTT	CASSEMNTEAFF
TRBV19	TRBD1	TRBJ2-5	.	TGTGCCAGTAGTCCCGGGACAGTAGAGACCCAGTACTTC	CASSPGTVETQYF
TRBV20-1	.	TRBJ2-1	.	TGCAGTGCTGGGGGAGGAATTGAGCAGTTCTTC	CSAGGGIEQFF
TRBV28	.	TRBJ1-2	.	TGTGCCAGCAGTTCCACCTGGAGACCGGAGGGTCCTGGCTACACCTTC	CASSSTWRPEGPGYTF
TRBV6-5	TRBD1	TRBJ2-7	.	TGTGCCAGCAGTTTGCAGGGGACAGCTGGGAGAGAGCAGTACTTC	CASSLQGTAGREQYF
TRBV6-1	.	TRBJ2-1	once	TGTGCCAGCAGTCGGGCCTACAATGAGCAGTTCTTC	CASSRAYNEQFF
TRBV28	.	TRBJ1-6	.	TGTGCCAGCAGTTTAGATCAGGGCGGTGGTTCACCCCTCCACTTT	CASSLDQGGGSPLHF
TRBV6-4	TRBD2	TRBJ2-3	.	TGTGCCAGCAGTGACTCTAGCGGGGGGGCCACAGATACGCAGTATTTT	CASSDSSGGATDTQYF
TRBV7-8	TRBD2	TRBJ2-1	.	TGTGCCAGCAGCTTGCTAGCGGGGGCCCCCAATGAGCAGTTCTTC	CASSLLAGAPNEQFF